This T cell receptor beta chain came from a study of cytomegalovirus exposure and HLA in healthy donors. Study summary: Roughly 170 million T cells yielded 110 million or so unique TCR beta sequences in earlier analysis.

Study observations and caveats: According to the study, around 180 TCR beta chains were cytomegalovirus-associated. A previous analysis found most TCR beta V segments productive roughly 87% or roughly 30% of the time.

The CDR3 length is 17 residues. Trimming stripped 0 bases from V and 6 bases from J, with 18 bases between. Comment on this clone: Antigen specificity is unknown.

Use of 60 Vbeta and 13 Jbeta primers characterized the PCR. The repertoire was sequenced with immunoSEQ multiplex PCR; TCRdb's copy has only in-frame clones and lacks some. Here the sample spans tens of thousands of clones, more than 70% being singletons. Unrecorded immune exposure was likely among donors, who were nominally healthy when sampled. This chain connects TRBV5-3 to TRBJ2-2, with D possibly TRBD2 on 5 matching bases. TRBV5-3 is an open reading frame, and its role is uncertain. The origin of this receptor is a man younger than 45 in good health and CMV-seropositive. The specimen was PBMCs. CDR3 DNA: TGTGCCAGAAGCTTGGCGGGTTTCGGGGAATGGTCCGGGGAGCTGTTTTTT. Translating it yields CARSLAGFGEWSGELFF.